This T cell receptor (beta chain) was documented in a study of T cell responses to AZD1222 COVID-19 vaccine. General observations from the study: Possibly, clonal diversity was underestimated; donors were largely white British and included more females. In all cases, repertoires were sampled only after the peak T cell response. The CD4 TCRs associated with vaccination extended across spike and predominated at 160-218 and 743-854.

Analyses pooled second doses at about 4 or about 12 weeks. There are 13 residues in the CDR3. Trimming stripped 2 bases from V and 2 bases from J, with 5 bases between. The V gene's germline CDR1 is MDHEN and CDR2 SYDVKM. Here immunoSEQ multiplex PCR was the method, and the copy in TCRdb shows in-frame clones only, minus some. The sample holds approximately 96,000 clones, approximately 90% seen once. Comments on this clone: Its antigen is unidentified.

The clonotype comes from an adult who received the AZD1222 COVID-19 vaccine. The chain couples TRBV28 to TRBJ2-3; no clear D gene. Sequenced here: peripheral blood, sampled 28 days after the second AZD1222 dose. This CDR3 reads CASSLRDTDTQYF. CDR3 DNA sequence: TGTGCCAGCAGTTTAAGAGACACAGATACGCAGTATTTT.